Listed below are T cell receptor beta chains from one sample, sequenced in a study of shared clonotypes between healthy human individuals. The table came from immunoSEQ multiplex PCR; TCRdb's copy has only in-frame clones and leaves some out. The table records a few million clones, 85% to 95% of them present only once. Sequencing used naive CD4+ T cells from PBMCs. The receptor set was obtained from a man aged 18 to 30 in good health. Some clones in this sample may be carry-over from other donors' samples. Both conserved end residues are part of each CDR3. D genes are given only for firm matches. Only part of the rows carry a size: once, few, many, or a class if the clone is expanded.

J: TRBJ1-5; D: -; V: TRBV6-5; size: -; CDR3: CASKTGRGQPQHF; DNA: TGTGCCAGCAAGACCGGTCGGGGTCAGCCCCAGCATTTT
J: TRBJ1-1; D: -; V: TRBV19; size: -; CDR3: CASSSGHRQNTEAFF; DNA: TGTGCCAGTAGTAGCGGACACCGGCAGAACACTGAAGCTTTCTTT
J: TRBJ2-5; D: -; V: TRBV4-1; size: -; CDR3: CASSRKAGARETQYF; DNA: TGCGCCAGCAGCCGCAAGGCAGGGGCTCGAGAGACCCAGTACTTC
J: TRBJ2-3; D: -; V: TRBV2; size: -; CDR3: CASSIRERPTSTDTQYF; DNA: TGTGCCAGCAGTATCCGAGAGCGACCCACTAGCACAGATACGCAGTATTTT
J: TRBJ2-3; D: TRBD2; V: TRBV19; size: -; CDR3: CASRLSGSAADTQYF; DNA: TGTGCCAGTAGACTGAGCGGGAGTGCGGCAGATACGCAGTATTTT
J: TRBJ2-3; D: -; V: TRBV6-1; size: -; CDR3: CASSSPSADTDTQYF; DNA: TGTGCCAGCAGCTCACCTAGCGCCGACACAGATACGCAGTATTTT
J: TRBJ2-7; D: -; V: TRBV7-9; size: -; CDR3: CASSLGQIYEQYF; DNA: TGTGCCAGCAGCTTGGGGCAGATCTACGAGCAGTACTTC
J: TRBJ2-7; D: TRBD1; V: TRBV5-6; size: -; CDR3: CASSLAGTGFYEQYF; DNA: TGTGCCAGCAGCTTGGCCGGGACAGGGTTTTACGAGCAGTACTTC
J: TRBJ1-4; D: -; V: TRBV6-5; size: -; CDR3: CASSYGVGGGNEKLFF; DNA: TGTGCCAGCAGTTACGGTGTGGGGGGCGGGAATGAAAAACTGTTTTTT
J: TRBJ2-3; D: TRBD2; V: TRBV29-1; size: -; CDR3: CSVETSGSADTQYF; DNA: TGCAGCGTTGAGACTAGCGGGAGCGCAGATACGCAGTATTTT
J: TRBJ2-2; D: TRBD1; V: TRBV29-1; size: -; CDR3: CSGRQGSNTGELFF; DNA: TGCAGCGGTCGACAGGGCTCGAACACCGGGGAGCTGTTTTTT
J: TRBJ1-3; D: -; V: TRBV9; size: -; CDR3: CASSVAIHGNTIYF; DNA: TGTGCCAGCAGCGTAGCTATCCACGGAAACACCATATATTTT
J: TRBJ2-7; D: TRBD1; V: TRBV4-2; size: -; CDR3: CASSLSRDRVHEQYF; DNA: TGTGCCAGCAGCCTTTCGCGGGACAGGGTCCACGAGCAGTACTTC
J: TRBJ2-7; D: -; V: TRBV28; size: -; CDR3: CASSPSSEGAYEQYF; DNA: TGTGCCAGCAGCCCTAGTAGTGAGGGGGCCTACGAGCAGTACTTC
J: TRBJ2-1; D: TRBD2; V: TRBV28; size: -; CDR3: CASSSPGLAGVDEQFF; DNA: TGTGCCAGCAGTTCCCCGGGACTAGCGGGAGTGGATGAGCAGTTCTTC
J: TRBJ2-7; D: -; V: TRBV6-1; size: -; CDR3: CASSGERRSSYEQYF; DNA: TGTGCCAGCAGTGGGGAGCGCCGTAGCTCCTACGAGCAGTACTTC
J: TRBJ2-7; D: -; V: TRBV4-1; size: -; CDR3: CASSQMSSYEQYF; DNA: TGCGCCAGCAGCCAAATGAGCTCCTACGAGCAGTACTTC
J: TRBJ2-7; D: -; V: TRBV28; size: -; CDR3: CASVPHGTVYEQYF; DNA: TGTGCCAGCGTACCTCATGGAACGGTTTACGAGCAGTACTTC
J: TRBJ2-5; D: -; V: TRBV27; size: -; CDR3: CASSLRETQYF; DNA: TGTGCCAGCAGTTTAAGAGAGACCCAGTACTTC
J: TRBJ1-1; D: TRBD1; V: TRBV28; size: -; CDR3: CASTQGDTEAFF; DNA: TGTGCCAGCACCCAGGGGGACACTGAAGCTTTCTTT
J: TRBJ1-1; D: -; V: TRBV19; size: -; CDR3: CASTYWMNTEAFF; DNA: TGTGCCAGTACCTATTGGATGAACACTGAAGCTTTCTTT
J: TRBJ2-4; D: TRBD2; V: TRBV10-1; size: -; CDR3: CASSESAFGGIQYF; DNA: TGCGCCAGCAGTGAATCCGCGTTCGGGGGGATTCAGTACTTC
J: TRBJ1-3; D: -; V: TRBV10-3; size: -; CDR3: CAIGPGRDTIYF; DNA: TGTGCCATAGGGCCGGGAAGGGACACCATATATTTT
J: TRBJ1-3; D: TRBD1; V: TRBV5-6; size: -; CDR3: CASSLVGGNLRTIYF; DNA: TGTGCCAGCAGCTTGGTAGGGGGCAATCTGCGCACCATATATTTT
J: TRBJ2-1; D: TRBD2; V: TRBV19; size: -; CDR3: CASSSGTSGARGRNEQFF; DNA: TGTGCCAGTAGTTCCGGGACTAGCGGGGCCAGGGGGAGGAATGAGCAGTTCTTC
J: TRBJ2-1; D: -; V: TRBV9; size: -; CDR3: CASSVDVWSTPPNEQFF; DNA: TGTGCCAGCAGCGTAGATGTGTGGAGTACGCCCCCGAATGAGCAGTTCTTC
J: TRBJ2-3; D: -; V: TRBV6-5; size: -; CDR3: CASSYVSSLGDTQYF; DNA: TGTGCCAGCAGTTACGTCTCTAGCTTGGGGGATACGCAGTATTTT
J: TRBJ2-6; D: -; V: TRBV5-1; size: -; CDR3: CASSSSSGANVLTF; DNA: TGCGCCAGCAGTTCTAGCTCTGGGGCCAACGTCCTGACTTTC
J: TRBJ1-1; D: -; V: TRBV7-9; size: -; CDR3: CASSLHGQGNSEAFF; DNA: TGTGCCAGCAGCTTACACGGTCAGGGGAACTCTGAAGCTTTCTTT
J: TRBJ1-1; D: -; V: TRBV28; size: few; CDR3: CASSQRGTSTEAFF; DNA: TGTGCCAGCAGTCAAAGGGGTACCTCCACTGAAGCTTTCTTT
J: TRBJ1-5; D: TRBD1; V: TRBV9; size: -; CDR3: CASSQQGAYNQPQHF; DNA: TGTGCCAGCTCCCAGCAGGGGGCTTACAATCAGCCCCAGCATTTT
J: TRBJ2-7; D: -; V: TRBV5-4; size: -; CDR3: CASSFEGRASEQYF; DNA: TGTGCCAGCAGCTTCGAGGGCAGGGCAAGCGAGCAGTACTTC
J: TRBJ2-7; D: TRBD1; V: TRBV28; size: -; CDR3: CATPGTGTYEQYF; DNA: TGTGCCACACCCGGGACAGGCACCTACGAGCAGTACTTC
J: TRBJ1-3; D: -; V: TRBV28; size: -; CDR3: CASSIPGTLGHF; DNA: TGTGCCAGCAGCATACCCGGGACCCTCGGCCATTTT
J: TRBJ1-2; D: -; V: TRBV6-5; size: -; CDR3: CASTSTGPYGYTF; DNA: TGTGCCAGCACCTCGACAGGACCGTATGGCTACACCTTC
J: TRBJ1-1; D: -; V: TRBV9; size: few; CDR3: CASSVVGSATEAFF; DNA: TGTGCCAGCAGCGTAGTGGGTAGTGCCACTGAAGCTTTCTTT
J: TRBJ2-2; D: TRBD1; V: TRBV5-1; size: -; CDR3: CASSLAVTGYTGELFF; DNA: TGCGCCAGCAGCTTGGCGGTGACAGGGTACACCGGGGAGCTGTTTTTT
J: TRBJ2-5; D: -; V: TRBV25-1; size: once; CDR3: CASRDGRIQETQYF; DNA: TGTGCCAGCAGGGACGGACGTATCCAAGAGACCCAGTACTTC
J: TRBJ2-7; D: TRBD2; V: TRBV28; size: once; CDR3: CATLPPRRGGRADYEQYF; DNA: TGTGCCACCCTACCGCCGCGGAGGGGCGGGAGGGCCGACTACGAGCAGTACTTC
J: TRBJ2-5; D: -; V: TRBV29-1; size: few; CDR3: CSTGGNGETQYF; DNA: TGCAGCACCGGAGGGAACGGAGAGACCCAGTACTTC
J: TRBJ2-5; D: -; V: TRBV2; size: -; CDR3: CASSAYLGQETQYF; DNA: TGTGCCAGCAGTGCCTACTTAGGACAAGAGACCCAGTACTTC
J: TRBJ2-3; D: TRBD2; V: TRBV7-3; size: -; CDR3: CASSAGGTDTQYF; DNA: TGTGCCAGCTCCGCGGGAGGGACAGATACGCAGTATTTT
J: TRBJ2-5; D: TRBD2; V: TRBV13; size: -; CDR3: CASSVSAGGQETQYF; DNA: TGTGCCAGCAGCGTAAGTGCGGGAGGCCAAGAGACCCAGTACTTC
J: TRBJ2-3; D: TRBD1; V: TRBV9; size: -; CDR3: CASSRGDRGTDTQYF; DNA: TGTGCCAGCAGCCGAGGTGACAGGGGTACAGATACGCAGTATTTT
J: TRBJ2-5; D: TRBD2; V: TRBV11-3; size: -; CDR3: CASSLGLAVQETQYF; DNA: TGTGCCAGCAGCTTAGGACTAGCGGTCCAAGAGACCCAGTACTTC
J: TRBJ2-7; D: -; V: TRBV2; size: -; CDR3: CASSESSGSSYEQYF; DNA: TGTGCCAGCAGTGAAAGCAGCGGGTCCTCCTACGAGCAGTACTTC
J: TRBJ1-1; D: -; V: TRBV5-1; size: -; CDR3: CASRGVVEMNTEAFF; DNA: TGCGCCAGCAGAGGGGTGGTGGAGATGAACACTGAAGCTTTCTTT
J: TRBJ2-1; D: -; V: TRBV7-8; size: -; CDR3: CASSPRDKAYNEQFF; DNA: TGTGCCAGCAGCCCGCGGGACAAGGCCTACAATGAGCAGTTCTTC
J: TRBJ2-2; D: -; V: TRBV5-4; size: -; CDR3: CASSSGKERNTGELFF; DNA: TGTGCCAGCAGTTCTGGAAAGGAGCGGAACACCGGGGAGCTGTTTTTT
J: TRBJ2-3; D: TRBD1; V: TRBV2; size: -; CDR3: CASSGDRAADTQYF; DNA: TGTGCCAGCAGTGGAGACAGGGCTGCAGATACGCAGTATTTT
J: TRBJ2-6; D: -; V: TRBV27; size: -; CDR3: CASSLGETGSGANVLTF; DNA: TGTGCCAGCAGTTTAGGAGAAACAGGCTCTGGGGCCAACGTCCTGACTTTC
J: TRBJ2-5; D: -; V: TRBV5-4; size: -; CDR3: CASSSRDGQETQYF; DNA: TGTGCCAGCAGCTCCCGGGACGGCCAAGAGACCCAGTACTTC
J: TRBJ2-7; D: TRBD1; V: TRBV2; size: -; CDR3: CASSGTGRVYEQYF; DNA: TGTGCCAGCAGTGGGACAGGGCGGGTATACGAGCAGTACTTC
J: TRBJ2-5; D: TRBD1; V: TRBV19; size: -; CDR3: CASSLQGVETQYF; DNA: TGTGCCAGTAGCCTACAGGGGGTAGAGACCCAGTACTTC
J: TRBJ1-1; D: -; V: TRBV2; size: -; CDR3: CASTSGLANTEAFF; DNA: TGTGCCAGCACCTCCGGCCTTGCGAACACTGAAGCTTTCTTT
J: TRBJ2-3; D: -; V: TRBV4-1; size: -; CDR3: CASSQGFRDTQYF; DNA: TGCGCCAGCAGCCAAGGCTTTAGGGATACGCAGTATTTT
J: TRBJ1-5; D: -; V: TRBV18; size: -; CDR3: CASTYVGQPQHF; DNA: TGTGCCAGCACGTACGTAGGACAGCCCCAGCATTTT
J: TRBJ1-2; D: -; V: TRBV6-5; size: -; CDR3: CASSFLQGAGYTF; DNA: TGTGCCAGCAGTTTCTTACAGGGTGCTGGCTACACCTTC
J: TRBJ2-7; D: TRBD2; V: TRBV6-5; size: -; CDR3: CASSRTSGSHEQYF; DNA: TGTGCCAGCAGTCGGACTAGCGGGAGCCACGAGCAGTACTTC